This T cell receptor (beta chain) was captured by sequencing in a study of PD-1 blockade in classical Hodgkin lymphoma. Findings of the study overall: Among the patients, those starting nivolumab under 1 year after ASCT were excluded.

TCRdb's table, derived via immunoSEQ multiplex PCR, lists solely in-frame clones and lacks some. The sample contains about 94,000 clones, approximately 89% of which appear only once. This clone appeared once. Its specificity is not known. V lost 2 bases to trimming and J lost 0 bases, with 8 bases between them. This CDR3 comprises 14 residues. Looked up from germline, CDR1 is SQVTM and CDR2 is ANQGSEA. Relapse was seen in all patients after autologous stem cell transplantation, and brentuximab vedotin exposure was variable. The specimen comprised peripheral blood mononuclear cells (PBMCs), sampled before the second cycle of nivolumab. The chain has TRBV29-1 and TRBJ1-3; D is ambiguous. The source of this sequence is a human donor with classical Hodgkin lymphoma. CDR3 sequence reads: CSVEQIDSGNTIYF. The CDR3 DNA reads as TGCAGCGTTGAACAAATAGACTCTGGAAACACCATATATTTT.